This T cell receptor beta chain was identified in a study of CD8+ T cells in alopecia areata (dated by TCRdb to 2016 to 2019). Background for the entire study: Treated patients were enrolled in an open-label pilot trial of oral tofacitinib, 5 to 10 mg twice daily, for moderate-to-severe alopecia areata. Tofacitinib was administered for 6 to 18 months, and 6 months of follow-up off drug were then conducted to assess delayed response and recurrence. To study T cell clonal expansion in alopecia areata, the researchers applied high-throughput TCRbeta sequencing to both the C3H/HeJ mouse model and human patients. Scalp tissue and sorted CD4+ and CD8+ peripheral blood T cells from patchy and totalis/universalis alopecia areata patients and from healthy controls were covered by human TCRbeta sequencing. Biopsies were taken from tofacitinib-treated patients at baseline and at 4 and 24 weeks of treatment, and a later scalp biopsy was taken in several of the tofacitinib-treated patients. Clonality in the scalp was compared among normal scalp (n=4), patchy alopecia areata scalp (n=8), and alopecia totalis/universalis scalp (n=8). The RNA source kit depended on sample type: the PAXgene miRNA kit for fixed scalp, the miRNeasy kit for PBMCs, and the RNeasy kit for mouse skin. TCRbeta CDR3 regions were amplified by immunoSEQ multiplex PCR using 35 Vbeta forward and 13 Jbeta reverse primers. The study at large found these results: Unlike mouse skin, which is dominated by gammadelta T cells, normal human skin has resident alphabeta T cells that are also sequenced, and this complicates analysis of the scalp TCR repertoire. Shared TCR sequences between patients were less evident than in mice, which may be partly attributable to HLA diversity in the patient population. Compared with normal scalp, lesional scalp had higher clonality and more expanded CD8+ clones, particularly in alopecia totalis/universalis, a pattern that suggests antigenic drive.

The time point label corresponds to: baseline before oral tofacitinib. Lesional scalp punch biopsies and peripheral blood were collected from alopecia areata patients. PBMCs were isolated by density centrifugation and stained for CD3, CD4 and CD8, and CD4+ and CD8+ T cells were sorted on a FACSAria. Library preparation used the immunoSEQ multiplex PCR assay. For TCR sequencing, RNA was extracted from every sample and reverse transcribed into cDNA to serve as template. SuperScript III was used to make first-strand cDNA, primed with a 2:1 mix of oligo-dT and random hexamers. A synthetic immune receptor repertoire was used to gauge amplification bias, and whatever bias remained was removed computationally. The study's own analysis went as follows. Raw reads were preprocessed to remove errors, and CDR3 was defined according to IMGT conventions as the region from the conserved cysteine to phenylalanine. Clonality was computed as 1 minus the Shannon entropy, with the entropy normalized by log2 of the number of productive unique TCRs. CD4 or CD8 identity of scalp clones was inferred by cross-referencing scalp TCRbeta sequences with sorted blood CD4 and CD8 repertoires. TCRdb re-hosts the immuneACCESS table, in-frame sequences only. Its copies lack some clones; in the studies checked, an unresolved V gene accounts for under half of them, and the cause for the rest is not known. V and J calls and clone size follow that table, whereas D and trimming were derived from the DNA. This sample comprises around 250,000 clones, less than 80% of them detected only once. Around 1.2% of the sample rests with the top ten.

As regards this clone: Its specific antigen is unknown. Base qualities are not at hand, and no much larger clone is one base apart.

In the germline V gene (reference sequence), CDR1 corresponds to GTSNPN and CDR2 to SVGIG. Trimming costs V 3 bases and J 3 bases, and their ends lie 9 bases apart. The CDR3 has 12 amino acids, counting the end cysteine and phenylalanine. Kept here is only the CDR3 DNA, which spans 36 bases and is read in frame from base 1. Sequencing was performed on CD4+ T cells sorted from blood, taken at week 0. The sequence links TRBV30 to TRBJ2-7, and perhaps TRBD1 as D gene, on 6 matching bases. The sequence derives from a human donor with alopecia areata. The nucleotide sequence is given as TGTGCCTGGAGCTACAGGGACTACGAGCAGTACTTC. It codes for CAWSYRDYEQYF.